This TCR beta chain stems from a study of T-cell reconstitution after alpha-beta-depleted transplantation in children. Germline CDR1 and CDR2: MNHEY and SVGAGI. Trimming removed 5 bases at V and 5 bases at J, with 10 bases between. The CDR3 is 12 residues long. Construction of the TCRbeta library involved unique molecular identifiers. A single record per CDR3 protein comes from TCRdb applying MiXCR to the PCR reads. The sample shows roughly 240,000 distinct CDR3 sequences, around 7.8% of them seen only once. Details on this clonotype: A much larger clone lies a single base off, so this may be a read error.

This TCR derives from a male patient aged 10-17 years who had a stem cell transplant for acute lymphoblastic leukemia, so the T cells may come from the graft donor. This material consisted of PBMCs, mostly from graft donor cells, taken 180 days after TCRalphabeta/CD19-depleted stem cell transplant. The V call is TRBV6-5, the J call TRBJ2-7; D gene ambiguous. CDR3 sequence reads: CASSDAPHEQYF. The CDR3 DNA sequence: TGTGCCAGCAGTGACGCACCCCACGAGCAGTACTTC.